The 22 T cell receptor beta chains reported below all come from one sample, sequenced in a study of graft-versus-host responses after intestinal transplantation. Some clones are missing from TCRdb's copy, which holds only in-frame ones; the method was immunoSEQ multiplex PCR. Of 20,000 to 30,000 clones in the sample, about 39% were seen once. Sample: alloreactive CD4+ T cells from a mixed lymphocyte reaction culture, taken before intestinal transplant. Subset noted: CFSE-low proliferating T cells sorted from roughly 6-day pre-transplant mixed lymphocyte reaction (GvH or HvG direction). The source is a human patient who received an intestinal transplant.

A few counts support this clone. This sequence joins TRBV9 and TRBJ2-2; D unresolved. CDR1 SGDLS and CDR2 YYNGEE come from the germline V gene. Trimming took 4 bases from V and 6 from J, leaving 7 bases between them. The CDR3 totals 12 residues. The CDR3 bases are TGTGCCAGCAGCTACTTAGCCGGGGAGCTGTTTTTT. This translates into CASSYLAGELFF.

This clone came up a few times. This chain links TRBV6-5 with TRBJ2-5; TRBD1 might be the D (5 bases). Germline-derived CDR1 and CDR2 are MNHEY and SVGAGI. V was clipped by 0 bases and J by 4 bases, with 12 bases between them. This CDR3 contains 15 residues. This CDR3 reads CASSYSFTGPETQYF. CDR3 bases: TGTGCCAGCAGTTACTCTTTTACAGGCCCAGAGACCCAGTACTTC.

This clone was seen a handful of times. CDR3: CAMGQGGETQYF. CDR3 bases: TGTGCCATGGGTCAGGGAGGGGAGACCCAGTACTTC. This chain links TRBV10-3 with TRBJ2-5; 7 nucleotides align to TRBD2. Germline CDR1 reads ENHRY; CDR2 reads SYGVKD. The trim removed 9 bases at V and 5 bases at J, leaving 6 bases unmatched. The CDR3 has 12 residues.

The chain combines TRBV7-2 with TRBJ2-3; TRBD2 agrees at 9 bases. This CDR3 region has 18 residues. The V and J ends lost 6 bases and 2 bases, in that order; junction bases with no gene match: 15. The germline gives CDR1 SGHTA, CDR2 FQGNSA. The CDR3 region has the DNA TGTGCCAGCAGGCCAGGCCCGGGTCTAGCGGGGCACACAGATACGCAGTATTTT. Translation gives CASRPGPGLAGHTDTQYF.

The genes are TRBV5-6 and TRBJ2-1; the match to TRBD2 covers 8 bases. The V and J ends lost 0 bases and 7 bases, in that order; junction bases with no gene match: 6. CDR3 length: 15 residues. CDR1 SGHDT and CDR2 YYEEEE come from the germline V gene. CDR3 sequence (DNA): TGTGCCAGCAGCTTGGCCGGGAGGGCCAGGAATGAGCAGTTCTTC. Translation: CASSLAGRARNEQFF.

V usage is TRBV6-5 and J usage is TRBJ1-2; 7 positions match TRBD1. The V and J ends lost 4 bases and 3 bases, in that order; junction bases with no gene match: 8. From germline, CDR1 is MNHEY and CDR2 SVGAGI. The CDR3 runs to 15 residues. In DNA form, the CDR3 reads TGTGCCAGCAGTTCCCCGGGACAGCCCGACTATGGCTACACCTTC. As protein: CASSSPGQPDYGYTF.

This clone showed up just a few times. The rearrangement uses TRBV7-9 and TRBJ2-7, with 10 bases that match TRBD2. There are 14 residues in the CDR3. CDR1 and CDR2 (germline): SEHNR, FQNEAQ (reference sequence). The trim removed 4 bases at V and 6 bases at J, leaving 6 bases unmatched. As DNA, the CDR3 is TGTGCCAGCAGCTCCAGCGGGAGGGCCCTCGAGCAGTACTTC. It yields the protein CASSSSGRALEQYF.

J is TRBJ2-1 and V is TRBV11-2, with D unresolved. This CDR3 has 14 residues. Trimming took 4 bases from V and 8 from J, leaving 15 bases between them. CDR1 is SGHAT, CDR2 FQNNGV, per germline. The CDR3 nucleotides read TGTGCCAGCAGCTCGACTGCCGGTAGGTATGAGCAGTTCTTC. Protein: CASSSTAGRYEQFF.

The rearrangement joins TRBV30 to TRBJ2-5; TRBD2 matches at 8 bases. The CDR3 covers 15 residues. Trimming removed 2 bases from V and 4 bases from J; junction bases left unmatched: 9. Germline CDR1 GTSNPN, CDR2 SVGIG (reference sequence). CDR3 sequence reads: CAWSLGRGGIETQYF. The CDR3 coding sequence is TGTGCCTGGAGTCTCGGACGGGGGGGTATAGAGACCCAGTACTTC.

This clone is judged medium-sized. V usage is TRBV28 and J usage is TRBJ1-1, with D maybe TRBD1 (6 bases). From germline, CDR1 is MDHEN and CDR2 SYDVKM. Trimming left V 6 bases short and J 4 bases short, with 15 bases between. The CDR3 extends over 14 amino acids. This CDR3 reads CASRLGGGVTEAFF. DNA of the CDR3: TGTGCCAGCAGACTAGGGGGGGGAGTCACTGAAGCTTTCTTT.

CDR3 sequence reads: CASSTGLAVTGELFF. CDR3 coding DNA: TGTGCCAGTAGTACAGGACTAGCGGTCACCGGGGAGCTGTTTTTT. This chain links TRBV19 with TRBJ2-2, with 10 bases lining up with TRBD2. CDR1 LNHDA and CDR2 SQIVND come from the germline V gene (reference sequence). Trimming cost V 4 bases and J 4 bases; bases outside gene matches: 3. The CDR3 is made up of 15 amino acids.

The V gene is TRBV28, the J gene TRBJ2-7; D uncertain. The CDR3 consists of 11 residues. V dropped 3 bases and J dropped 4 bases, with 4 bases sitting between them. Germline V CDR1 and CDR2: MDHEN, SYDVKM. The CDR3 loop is CASSFQYEQYF. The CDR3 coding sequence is TGTGCCAGCAGTTTCCAATACGAGCAGTACTTC.

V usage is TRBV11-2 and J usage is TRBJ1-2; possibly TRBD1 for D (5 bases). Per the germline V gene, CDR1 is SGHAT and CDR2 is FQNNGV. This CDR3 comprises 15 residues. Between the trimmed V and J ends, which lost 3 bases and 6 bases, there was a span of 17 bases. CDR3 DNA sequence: TGTGCCAGCAGCTTCACGTCAGGGAAAAGTGATGGCTACACCTTC. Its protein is CASSFTSGKSDGYTF.

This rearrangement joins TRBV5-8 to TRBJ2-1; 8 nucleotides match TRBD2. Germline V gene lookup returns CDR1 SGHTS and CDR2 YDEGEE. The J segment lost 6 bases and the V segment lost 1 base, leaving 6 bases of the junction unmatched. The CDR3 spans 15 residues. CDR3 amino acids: CASSLWGTRVNEQFF. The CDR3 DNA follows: TGTGCCAGCAGCTTGTGGGGGACTAGGGTCAATGAGCAGTTCTTC.

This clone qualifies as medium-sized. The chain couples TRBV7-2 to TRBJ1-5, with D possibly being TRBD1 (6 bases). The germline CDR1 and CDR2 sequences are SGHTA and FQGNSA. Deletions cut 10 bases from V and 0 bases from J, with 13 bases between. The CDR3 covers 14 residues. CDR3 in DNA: TGTGCCAACAACAGGGTCTGTAGCAATCAGCCCCAGCATTTT. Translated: CANNRVCSNQPQHF.

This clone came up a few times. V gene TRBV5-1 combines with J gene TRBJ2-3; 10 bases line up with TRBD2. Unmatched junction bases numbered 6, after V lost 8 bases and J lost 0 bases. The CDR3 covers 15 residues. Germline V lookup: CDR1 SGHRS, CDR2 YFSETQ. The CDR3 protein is CASSTSGVSTDTQYF. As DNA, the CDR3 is TGCGCCAGTTCTACTAGCGGGGTTAGCACAGATACGCAGTATTTT.

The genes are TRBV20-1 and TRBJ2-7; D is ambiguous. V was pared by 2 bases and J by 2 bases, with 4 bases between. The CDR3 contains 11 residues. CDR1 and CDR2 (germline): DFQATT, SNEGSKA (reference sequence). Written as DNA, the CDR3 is TGCAGTGCTAGACAGGCCTACGAGCAGTACTTC. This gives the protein CSARQAYEQYF.

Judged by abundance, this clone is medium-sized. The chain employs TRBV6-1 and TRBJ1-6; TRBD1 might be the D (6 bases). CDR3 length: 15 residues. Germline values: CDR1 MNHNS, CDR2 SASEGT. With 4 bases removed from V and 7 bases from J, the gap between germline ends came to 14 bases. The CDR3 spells CASSAITQGNSPLHF. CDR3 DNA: TGTGCCAGCAGTGCGATTACGCAGGGGAATTCACCCCTCCACTTT.

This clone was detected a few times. In DNA, the CDR3 is TGTGCCAGCAGCTTGGCGGTGATGAACACTGAAGCTTTCTTT. Translated: CASSLAVMNTEAFF. The rearrangement links TRBV5-5 to TRBJ1-1; D not certain. The CDR3 is made up of 14 amino acids. V was shortened by 0 bases and J by 0 bases, with 6 bases between the two germline ends. Germline CDR1 and CDR2: SGHKS and YYEKEE (reference sequence). The variable domain in full, completed from reference TRBV5-5 and TRBJ1-1, reads DAGVTQSPTHLIKTRGQQVTLRCSPISGHKSVSWYQQVLGQGPQFIFQYYEKEERGRGNFPDRFSARQFPNYSSELNVNALLLGDSALYLCASSLAVMNTEAFFGQGTRLTVV.

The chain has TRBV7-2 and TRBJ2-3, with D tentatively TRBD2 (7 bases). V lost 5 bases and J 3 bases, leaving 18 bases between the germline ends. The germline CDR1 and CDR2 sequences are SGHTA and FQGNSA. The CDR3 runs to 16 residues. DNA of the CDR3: TGTGCCAGCAGCCTACAAGCGGGAAGGGGGACAGATACGCAGTATTTT. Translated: CASSLQAGRGTDTQYF.

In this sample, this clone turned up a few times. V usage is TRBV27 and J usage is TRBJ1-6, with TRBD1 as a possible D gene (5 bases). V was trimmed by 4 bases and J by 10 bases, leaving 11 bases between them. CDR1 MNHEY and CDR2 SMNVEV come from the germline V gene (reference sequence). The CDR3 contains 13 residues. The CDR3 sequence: CASSSQGPSPLHF. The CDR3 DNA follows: TGTGCCAGCAGTTCCCAGGGTCCGTCACCCCTCCACTTT.

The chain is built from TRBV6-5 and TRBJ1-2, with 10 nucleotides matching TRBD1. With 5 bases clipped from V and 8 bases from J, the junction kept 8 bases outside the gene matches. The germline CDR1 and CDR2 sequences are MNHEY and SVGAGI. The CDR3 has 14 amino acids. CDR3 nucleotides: TGTGCCAGCAGTGGCCGGGACAGGGGAAGAGGCTACACCTTC. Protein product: CASSGRDRGRGYTF.